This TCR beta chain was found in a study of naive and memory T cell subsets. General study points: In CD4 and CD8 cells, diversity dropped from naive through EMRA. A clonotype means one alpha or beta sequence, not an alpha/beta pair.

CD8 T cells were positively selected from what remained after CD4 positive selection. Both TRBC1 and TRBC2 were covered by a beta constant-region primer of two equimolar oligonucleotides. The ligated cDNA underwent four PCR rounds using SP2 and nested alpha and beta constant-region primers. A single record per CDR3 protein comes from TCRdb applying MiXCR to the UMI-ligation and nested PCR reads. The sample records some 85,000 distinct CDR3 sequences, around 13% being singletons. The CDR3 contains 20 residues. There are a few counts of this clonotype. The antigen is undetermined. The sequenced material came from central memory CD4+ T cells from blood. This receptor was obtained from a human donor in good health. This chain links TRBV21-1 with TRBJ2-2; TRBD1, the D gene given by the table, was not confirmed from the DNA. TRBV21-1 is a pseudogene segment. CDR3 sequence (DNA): TGTGCCAGCAGCAAATCGCCGAGGGGGGGAACCTTCCCGAACACCGGGGAGCTGTTTTTT. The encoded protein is CASSKSPRGGTFPNTGELFF.